The 26 T cell receptor beta chains reported below all come from one sample, sequenced in a study of blood T cell repertoires in COVID-19. The data were produced by immunoSEQ multiplex PCR, yet TCRdb's version contains in-frame clones alone and is incomplete. The sample yields 50,000 to 65,000 clones, 84% seen once. The source material was peripheral blood. These receptors all stem from a man in his 60s with COVID-19, enrolled during active disease.

The V call is TRBV29-1, the J call TRBJ2-5; D possibly corresponds to TRBD1 (6 bases). The CDR3 has 13 residues. Per the germline V gene, CDR1 is SQVTM and CDR2 is ANQGSEA. The V and J ends lost 3 bases and 5 bases respectively, with 13 bases between them. This CDR3 reads CSVDKGQLETQYF. CDR3 DNA sequence: TGCAGCGTTGACAAAGGACAGTTGGAGACCCAGTACTTC.

The chain has TRBV6-5 and TRBJ2-7; tentatively, D is TRBD2 (6 bases). Germline V lookup: CDR1 MNHEY, CDR2 SVGAGI. The germline V and J ends were trimmed by 3 bases and 5 bases, with 17 bases remaining between them. This CDR3 has 15 amino acids. The DNA for the CDR3 is TGTGCCAGCAGTTATAGCGGCCCCCCTCCTAACGAGCAGTACTTC. This encodes CASSYSGPPPNEQYF.

This clone was seen once. The chain combines TRBV6-5 with TRBJ1-2; TRBD1 matches 8 bases. The CDR3 is made up of 13 amino acids. The germline V gene has CDR1 MNHEY and CDR2 SVGAGI. Trimming at V came to 8 bases and at J to 13 bases, leaving 15 bases not matched to a gene. CDR3: CASGRMGDRLSTF. The CDR3 coding sequence is TGTGCCAGCGGTCGTATGGGGGACAGGCTCTCCACCTTC.

The chain links TRBV4-2 to TRBJ1-6; D gene ambiguous. Per germline, CDR1 LGHNA and CDR2 YNFKEQ. The CDR3 is made up of 16 amino acids. Trimming pared 0 bases from V and 11 bases from J, leaving 17 bases between. This CDR3 reads CASSQEEDGPWTPLHF. CDR3 bases: TGTGCCAGCAGCCAAGAGGAGGACGGACCTTGGACACCCCTCCACTTT.

This clone appeared a few times. The V and J genes are TRBV11-2 and TRBJ2-7; 8 bases fit TRBD1. Germline V lookup: CDR1 SGHAT, CDR2 FQNNGV. This CDR3 is built from 14 residues. After removal of 1 base from V and 2 bases from J, the junction contained 1 base not matched to a gene. CDR3 amino acids: CASSLGQGPYEQYF. The DNA of the CDR3 is TGTGCCAGCAGCTTAGGACAGGGGCCCTACGAGCAGTACTTC.

There are a few counts of this clone. The gene calls are TRBV5-1 and TRBJ2-1, with 9 nucleotides matching TRBD2. V was clipped by 0 bases and J by 4 bases; unmatched bases: 2. CDR1 is SGHRS and CDR2 is YFSETQ in the germline V gene. The CDR3 loop spans 15 amino acids. The CDR3 region is CASSLDSGSYNEQFF. CDR3 bases: TGCGCCAGCAGCTTGGATAGCGGGAGTTACAATGAGCAGTTCTTC.

The genes are TRBV12-3 or TRBV12-4 and TRBJ1-6; D is unclear. This CDR3 is built from 13 residues. The germline V and J ends were trimmed by 2 bases and 8 bases, with 7 bases remaining between them. CDR3 DNA: TGTGCCAGCAGTTTACTCTCGGATTCACCCCTCCACTTT. This gives the protein CASSLLSDSPLHF.

J is TRBJ1-4 and V is TRBV30; 8 bases are a match to TRBD1. This CDR3 has 15 residues. The V segment lost 3 bases and the J segment 5 bases; nucleotides outside the gene matches: 8. Germline V gives CDR1 GTSNPN, CDR2 SVGIG (reference sequence). The CDR3 spells CAWSGRTGKNEKLFF. For the CDR3, the DNA is TGTGCCTGGAGCGGCAGGACAGGGAAGAATGAAAAACTGTTTTTT.

The chain is built from TRBV20-1 and TRBJ2-7; no definite D call. Deletions cut 3 bases from V and 5 bases from J, with 8 bases between. The germline V gene encodes CDR1 DFQATT and CDR2 SNEGSKA (reference sequence). The CDR3 loop spans 11 amino acids. CDR3 sequence: CSASSQDEQYF. Written as DNA, the CDR3 is TGCAGTGCTAGTAGCCAAGACGAGCAGTACTTC.

The chain couples TRBV3-1 (or the pseudogene TRBV3-2) to TRBJ1-4; 7 bases fit TRBD1. Germline CDR1 reads LGHDT; CDR2 reads YNNKEL (reference sequence). V lost 0 bases, J lost 10 bases, and 8 bases stayed unmatched. The CDR3 totals 15 residues. This CDR3 is CASSQDPGQSRKLFF. For the CDR3, the DNA is TGTGCCAGCAGCCAAGACCCGGGACAGAGTCGAAAACTGTTTTTT.

The rearrangement links TRBV14 to TRBJ1-1; D gene ambiguous. V was shortened by 4 bases and J by 0 bases, with 12 bases between the two germline ends. CDR3 length: 15 amino acids. Germline V gene lookup returns CDR1 SGHDN and CDR2 FVKESK. The CDR3 DNA reads as TGTGCCAGCAGCCGTCCGGGGAGTCTGAACACTGAAGCTTTCTTT. Its translation is CASSRPGSLNTEAFF.

The J gene is TRBJ2-5, the V gene TRBV19; 7 bases line up with TRBD2. CDR1 LNHDA and CDR2 SQIVND come from the germline V gene (reference sequence). After removal of 5 bases from V and 1 base from J, the junction contained 10 bases not matched to a gene. The CDR3 spans 16 residues. The CDR3 coding sequence is TGTGCCAGTAGTCTACTAGCGCCCCTGGCCCAAGAGACCCAGTACTTC. It encodes CASSLLAPLAQETQYF.

This sequence joins TRBV20-1 and TRBJ2-4, with D perhaps TRBD1 (5 bases). The CDR3 totals 16 residues. Trimming pared 3 bases from V and 0 bases from J, leaving 15 bases between. Germline CDR1 reads DFQATT; CDR2 reads SNEGSKA (reference sequence). The CDR3 spells CSASLDRQLAKNIQYF. In DNA form, the CDR3 reads TGCAGTGCTAGTTTAGACAGACAGCTAGCCAAAAACATTCAGTACTTC.

The chain links TRBV5-5 to TRBJ1-5, with 10 positions matching TRBD1. J gave up 4 bases and V 1 base, and 5 bases lay outside the gene matches. The germline gives CDR1 SGHKS, CDR2 YYEKEE (reference sequence). CDR3 size: 16 residues. The CDR3 loop is CASSLRGTGVNQPQHF. For the CDR3, the DNA is TGTGCCAGCAGCTTGAGGGGGACAGGGGTGAATCAGCCCCAGCATTTT.

The chain carries TRBV10-2 and TRBJ2-5; D perhaps matches TRBD1 (5 bases). V lost 4 bases to trimming and J lost 4 bases, with 7 bases between them. The CDR3 is 12 residues long. The germline gives CDR1 WSHSY, CDR2 SAAADI. CDR3 sequence reads: CASSAQGETQYF. The CDR3 DNA follows: TGCGCCAGCAGTGCCCAGGGAGAGACCCAGTACTTC.

In its sample, this clone was seen once. The chain couples TRBV12-5 to TRBJ2-5; TRBD2 matches 7 bases. V lost 5 bases to trimming and J lost 4 bases; unmatched junction nucleotides: 4. This CDR3 has 13 residues. Germline CDR1 LGHNT, CDR2 FRNRAP. The CDR3 region has the DNA TGTGCTAGTGGTACGACTAGCACAGAGACCCAGTACTTC. Amino acid sequence: CASGTTSTETQYF.

CDR3 bases: TGTGCCAGCAGCGTAGAGGGGTCTAGCGGGAGGGCCGGCACAGATACGCAGTATTTT. Its translation is CASSVEGSSGRAGTDTQYF. The genes are TRBV9 and TRBJ2-3; TRBD2 matches 12 bases. The CDR3 contains 19 residues. Per the germline V gene, CDR1 is SGDLS and CDR2 is YYNGEE. With V trimmed by 0 bases and J by 1 base, 9 bases remained unmatched.

This clone was seen a few times. The genes are TRBV6-5 and TRBJ2-7, with 7 positions matching TRBD2. V dropped 6 bases and J dropped 4; count of bases not matched to a gene: 9. This CDR3 region has 14 residues. The germline gives CDR1 MNHEY, CDR2 SVGAGI. The CDR3 sequence is CASRTERDGYEQYF. CDR3 nucleotides: TGTGCCAGCAGGACAGAGCGGGACGGATACGAGCAGTACTTC.

V gene TRBV4-2 combines with J gene TRBJ1-1, with D possibly TRBD1 on 5 matching bases. V shed 0 bases and J shed 2 bases, with 7 bases lying between them. Germline lookup yields CDR1 LGHNA and CDR2 YNFKEQ. The CDR3 has 14 residues. The CDR3 DNA is TGTGCCAGCAGCCAAGATACAGGCAACACTGAAGCTTTCTTT. It translates to CASSQDTGNTEAFF.

This chain joins TRBV2 and TRBJ2-7; 10 bases fit TRBD2. Germline-derived CDR1 and CDR2 are SNHLY and FYNNEI. This CDR3 contains 15 residues. V shed 6 bases and J 3 bases; nucleotides not matched to a gene: 8. This CDR3 reads CASRGPGLANYEQYF. The CDR3 DNA reads TGTGCCAGCAGGGGACCGGGACTAGCGAACTACGAGCAGTACTTC. The full variable domain, in which reference TRBV2 and TRBJ2-7 provide the parts outside the CDR3, is EPEVTQTPSHQVTQMGQEVILRCVPISNHLYFYWYRQILGQKVEFLVSFYNNEISEKSEIFDDQFSVERPDGSNFTLKIRSTKLEDSAMYFCASRGPGLANYEQYFGPGTRLTVT.

CDR3 coding DNA: TGTGCCAGCAGCCAAGAATACTCTGGAAACACCATATATTTT. Translated, it gives CASSQEYSGNTIYF. This chain joins TRBV3-1 (or the pseudogene TRBV3-2) and TRBJ1-3, with D unresolved. CDR1 LGHDT and CDR2 YNNKEL come from the germline V gene (reference sequence). CDR3 size: 14 residues. Trimming removed 0 bases at V and 0 bases at J, with 3 bases between.

V gene TRBV5-1 combines with J gene TRBJ1-2; D ambiguous. The length of the CDR3 is 15 residues. Germline loops: CDR1 SGHRS, CDR2 YFSETQ. V was clipped by 4 bases and J by 0 bases, with 13 bases between them. Written as DNA, the CDR3 is TGCGCCAGCAGCCATGGAACAGAGACTAACTATGGCTACACCTTC. Amino acids: CASSHGTETNYGYTF.

This chain links TRBV5-1 with TRBJ2-3; 9 nucleotides agree with TRBD2. Germline CDR1 and CDR2: SGHRS and YFSETQ. V lost 0 bases to trimming and J lost 2 bases; unmatched junction nucleotides: 1. This CDR3 region has 15 residues. The CDR3, as DNA: TGCGCCAGCAGCTTGGAGCGGGGGGCCACAGATACGCAGTATTTT. Amino acid sequence: CASSLERGATDTQYF. The whole variable domain, filled in from reference TRBV5-1 and TRBJ2-3, reads KAGVTQTPRYLIKTRGQQVTLSCSPISGHRSVSWYQQTPGQGLQFLFEYFSETQRNKGNFPGRFSGRQFSNSRSEMNVSTLELGDSALYLCASSLERGATDTQYFGPGTRLTVL.

J is TRBJ1-2 and V is TRBV28; 7 positions match TRBD1. The CDR3 spans 15 residues. The germline V gene has CDR1 MDHEN and CDR2 SYDVKM. V lost 6 bases to trimming and J lost 0 bases; unmatched junction nucleotides: 7. The CDR3 DNA follows: TGTGCCAGCAGGAAAACAGGGGCAGCTAACTATGGCTACACCTTC. Amino acid sequence: CASRKTGAANYGYTF.

The chain combines TRBV6-5 with TRBJ2-6; D is undetermined. Between the trimmed V and J ends, which lost 10 bases and 0 bases, there was a span of 13 bases. Germline V gene data show CDR1 as MNHEY and CDR2 as SVGAGI. CDR3 size: 15 residues. The CDR3 reads CAIWPWSSGANVLTF. CDR3 bases: TGTGCCATCTGGCCGTGGAGCTCTGGGGCCAACGTCCTGACTTTC.

The J gene is TRBJ2-3, the V gene TRBV19, with D tentatively TRBD2 (6 bases). Germline values: CDR1 LNHDA, CDR2 SQIVND (reference sequence). With 6 bases removed from V and 2 bases from J, the gap between germline ends came to 12 bases. This CDR3 is 14 amino acids long. This chain's CDR3 is CASRAGTLTDTQYF. CDR3 DNA: TGTGCCAGTAGGGCAGGGACTCTCACAGATACGCAGTATTTT. The full variable domain, with the rest looked up from reference TRBV19 and TRBJ2-3, is DGGITQSPKYLFRKEGQNVTLSCEQNLNHDAMYWYRQDPGQGLRLIYYSQIVNDFQKGDIAEGYSVSREKKESFPLTVTSAQKNPTAFYLCASRAGTLTDTQYFGPGTRLTVL.